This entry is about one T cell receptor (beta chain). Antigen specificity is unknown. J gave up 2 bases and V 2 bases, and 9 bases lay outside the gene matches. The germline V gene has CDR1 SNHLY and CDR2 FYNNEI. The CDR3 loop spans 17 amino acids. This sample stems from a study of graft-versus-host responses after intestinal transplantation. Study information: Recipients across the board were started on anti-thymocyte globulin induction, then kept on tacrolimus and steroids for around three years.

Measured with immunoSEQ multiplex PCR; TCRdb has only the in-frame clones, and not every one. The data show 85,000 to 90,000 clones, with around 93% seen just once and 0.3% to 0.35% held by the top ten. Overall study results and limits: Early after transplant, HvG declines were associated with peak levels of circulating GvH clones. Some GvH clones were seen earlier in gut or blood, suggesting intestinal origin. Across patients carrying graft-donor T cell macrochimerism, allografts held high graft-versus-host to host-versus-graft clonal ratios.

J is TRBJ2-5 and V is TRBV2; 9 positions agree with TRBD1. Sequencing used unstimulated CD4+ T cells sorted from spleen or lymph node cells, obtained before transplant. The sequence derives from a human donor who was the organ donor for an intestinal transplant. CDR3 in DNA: TGTGCCAGCAGTGAACTATCGGGACAGGGCTATCAAGAGACCCAGTACTTC. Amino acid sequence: CASSELSGQGYQETQYF.